What follows are 7 T cell receptor beta chains derived from one specimen sequenced in a study of shared clonotypes between healthy human individuals. Sequenced by immunoSEQ multiplex PCR; TCRdb stores in-frame clones only, minus some. Seen here are around 2.1 million clones, 90% to 97% observed once, and the top ten hold approximately 0.13%. The sample taken for sequencing was naive CD4+ T cells sorted from blood. As for subset: CD45RA+ positively selected. All receptors come from a man younger than 35 in good health.

This chain uses TRBV6-1 with TRBJ2-2; D is possibly TRBD2 (6 bases). The CDR3 contains 13 residues. CDR1 and CDR2 (germline): MNHNS, SASEGT. V was pared by 7 bases and J by 5 bases, with 11 bases between. The CDR3: CASTGSGTGELFF. The CDR3 region has the DNA TGTGCCAGCACTGGAAGCGGGACCGGGGAGCTGTTTTTT.

Details on this clone: The sample holds other DNA sequences that translate to the same CDR3. This chain joins TRBV6-5 and TRBJ2-3; TRBD2 is a possible D gene (6 bases). Germline lookup yields CDR1 MNHEY and CDR2 SVGAGI. Trimming removed 6 bases at V and 0 bases at J, with 13 bases between. The CDR3 runs to 15 residues. DNA of the CDR3: TGTGCCAGCAGCCCACGTGGGGGGAGCACAGATACGCAGTATTTT. Its translation is CASSPRGGSTDTQYF.

The V gene is TRBV6-1, the J gene TRBJ1-2; no clear D. Germline values: CDR1 MNHNS, CDR2 SASEGT. The CDR3 runs 13 residues. Trimming left V 3 bases short and J 4 bases short, with 9 bases between. The CDR3 nucleotides are TGTGCCAGCAGTGAGTATAGCAGCTATGGCTACACCTTC. This codes for CASSEYSSYGYTF.

The chain joins TRBV5-1 to TRBJ2-3, with D unclear. V lost 0 bases to trimming and J lost 5 bases, with 10 bases between them. In germline, CDR1 is SGHRS, CDR2 YFSETQ. The CDR3 is 14 residues long. The CDR3 loop is CASSLEIPQDTQYF. As DNA, the CDR3 is TGCGCCAGCAGCTTGGAAATACCGCAAGATACGCAGTATTTT.

The rearrangement links TRBV6-6 to TRBJ1-1, with 10 nucleotides matching TRBD1. The length of the CDR3 is 15 residues. CDR1 MNHNY and CDR2 SVGAGI come from the germline V gene (reference sequence). V lost 8 bases and J lost 0; bases outside the gene matches: 6. This CDR3 is CASFRTGGMNTEAFF. CDR3 nucleotide sequence: TGTGCCAGCTTCCGGACAGGGGGGATGAACACTGAAGCTTTCTTT.

The chain links TRBV2 to TRBJ1-5, with D uncertain. Germline V gives CDR1 SNHLY, CDR2 FYNNEI. The CDR3 runs 14 residues. V gave up 8 bases and J gave up 6 bases, with 17 bases separating them. The chain's CDR3 is CASGRERRSQPQHF. CDR3 nucleotide sequence: TGTGCCAGCGGCCGGGAAAGAAGGTCTCAGCCCCAGCATTTT.

The DNA of the CDR3 is TGTGCCAGCAGGAGCGGGGGCCTGGGGAGCAATCAGCCCCAGCATTTT. Its protein product is CASRSGGLGSNQPQHF. The chain recombines TRBV6-6 with TRBJ1-5, with a weak D call TRBD1 (6 bases). V gave up 6 bases and J gave up 1 base, with 16 bases separating them. This CDR3 spans 16 amino acids. Germline-derived CDR1 and CDR2 are MNHNY and SVGAGI (reference sequence).